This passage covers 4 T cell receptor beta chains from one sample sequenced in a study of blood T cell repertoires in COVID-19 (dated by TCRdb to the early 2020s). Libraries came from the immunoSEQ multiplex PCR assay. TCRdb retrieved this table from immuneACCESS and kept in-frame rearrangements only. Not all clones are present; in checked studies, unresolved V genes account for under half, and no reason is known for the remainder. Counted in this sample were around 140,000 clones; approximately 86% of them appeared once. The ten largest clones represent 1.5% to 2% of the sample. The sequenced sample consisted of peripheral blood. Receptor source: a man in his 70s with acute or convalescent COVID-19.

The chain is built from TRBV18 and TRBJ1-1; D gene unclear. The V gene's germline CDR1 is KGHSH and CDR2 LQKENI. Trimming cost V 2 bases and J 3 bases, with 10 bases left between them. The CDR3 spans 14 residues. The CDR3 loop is CASSPTITDTEAFF. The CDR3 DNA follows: TGTGCCAGCTCACCAACCATTACAGACACTGAAGCTTTCTTT.

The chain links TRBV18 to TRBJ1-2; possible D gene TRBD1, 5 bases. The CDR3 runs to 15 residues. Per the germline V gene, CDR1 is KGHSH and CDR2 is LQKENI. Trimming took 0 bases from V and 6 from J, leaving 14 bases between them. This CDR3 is CASSPPGPGENGYTF. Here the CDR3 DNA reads TGTGCCAGCTCACCACCGGGTCCGGGGGAGAATGGCTACACCTTC. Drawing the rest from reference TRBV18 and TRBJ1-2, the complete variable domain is NAGVMQNPRHLVRRRGQEARLRCSPMKGHSHVYWYRQLPEEGLKFMVYLQKENIIDESGMPKERFSAEFPKEGPSILRIQQVVRGDSAAYFCASSPPGPGENGYTFGSGTRLTVV.

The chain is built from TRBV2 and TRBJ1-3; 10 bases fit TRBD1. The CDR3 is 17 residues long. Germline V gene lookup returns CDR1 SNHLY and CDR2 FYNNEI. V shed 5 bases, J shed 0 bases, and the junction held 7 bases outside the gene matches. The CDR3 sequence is CASSLGTGESSGNTIYF. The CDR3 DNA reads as TGTGCCAGCAGTCTGGGGACAGGGGAAAGCTCTGGAAACACCATATATTTT.

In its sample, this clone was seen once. Here the CDR3 reads CASREGQSYGYTF. The CDR3 DNA reads TGTGCCAGTAGAGAGGGACAGTCCTATGGCTACACCTTC. The V and J genes are TRBV19 and TRBJ1-2; 7 bases are a match to TRBD1. This CDR3 contains 13 residues. V gave up 6 bases and J gave up 4 bases; unmatched junction bases: 5. Germline CDR1 is LNHDA and CDR2 is SQIVND (reference sequence). The entire variable domain, with the rest obtained from reference TRBV19 and TRBJ1-2, is as follows: DGGITQSPKYLFRKEGQNVTLSCEQNLNHDAMYWYRQDPGQGLRLIYYSQIVNDFQKGDIAEGYSVSREKKESFPLTVTSAQKNPTAFYLCASREGQSYGYTFGSGTRLTVV.